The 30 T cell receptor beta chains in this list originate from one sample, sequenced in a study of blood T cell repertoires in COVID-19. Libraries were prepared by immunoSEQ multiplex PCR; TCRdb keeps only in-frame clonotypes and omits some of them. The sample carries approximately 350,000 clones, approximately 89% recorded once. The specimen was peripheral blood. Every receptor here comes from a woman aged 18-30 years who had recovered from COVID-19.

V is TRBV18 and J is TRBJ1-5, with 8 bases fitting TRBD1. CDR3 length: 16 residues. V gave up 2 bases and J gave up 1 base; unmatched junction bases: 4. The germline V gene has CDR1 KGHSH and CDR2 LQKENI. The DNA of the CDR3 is TGTGCCAGCTCACCAAGGCAGGGGGCGAGCAATCAGCCCCAGCATTTT. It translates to CASSPRQGASNQPQHF.

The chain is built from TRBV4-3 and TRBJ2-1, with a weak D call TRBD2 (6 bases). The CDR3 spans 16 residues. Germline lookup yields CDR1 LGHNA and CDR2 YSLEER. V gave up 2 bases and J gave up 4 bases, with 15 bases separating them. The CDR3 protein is CASSQSSRTNYNEQFF. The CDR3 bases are TGCGCCAGCAGCCAAAGTTCCAGGACTAATTACAATGAGCAGTTCTTC.

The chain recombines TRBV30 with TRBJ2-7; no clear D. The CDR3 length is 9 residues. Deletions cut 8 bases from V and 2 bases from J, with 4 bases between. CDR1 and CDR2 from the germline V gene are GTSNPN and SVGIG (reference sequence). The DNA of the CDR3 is TGTGCCAATACCTACGAGCAGTACGTC. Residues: CANTYEQYV.

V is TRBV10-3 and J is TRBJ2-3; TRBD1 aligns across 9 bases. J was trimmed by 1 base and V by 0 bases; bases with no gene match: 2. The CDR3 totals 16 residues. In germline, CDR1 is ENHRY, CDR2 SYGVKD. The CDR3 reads CAISESRTGGTDTQYF. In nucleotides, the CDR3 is TGTGCCATCAGTGAGTCGAGGACAGGGGGCACAGATACGCAGTATTTT.

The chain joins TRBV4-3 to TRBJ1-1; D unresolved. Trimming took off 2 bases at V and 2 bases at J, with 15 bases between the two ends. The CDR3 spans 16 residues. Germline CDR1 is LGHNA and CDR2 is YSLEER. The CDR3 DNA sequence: TGCGCCAGCAGCCAACTCCCGGACGGACTAAACACTGAAGCTTTCTTT. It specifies CASSQLPDGLNTEAFF.

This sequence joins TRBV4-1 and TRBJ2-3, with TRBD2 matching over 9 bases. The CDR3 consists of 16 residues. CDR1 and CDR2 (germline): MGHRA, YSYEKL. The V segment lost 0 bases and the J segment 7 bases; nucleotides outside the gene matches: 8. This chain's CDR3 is CASSQEGGRALYTQYF. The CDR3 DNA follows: TGCGCCAGCAGCCAAGAGGGCGGGAGGGCCCTGTATACGCAGTATTTT.

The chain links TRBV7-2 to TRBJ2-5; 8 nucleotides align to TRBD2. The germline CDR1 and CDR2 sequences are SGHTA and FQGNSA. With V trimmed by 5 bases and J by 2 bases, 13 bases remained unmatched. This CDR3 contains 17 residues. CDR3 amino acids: CASSPYGGAGGQETQYF. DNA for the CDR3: TGTGCCAGCAGCCCCTACGGGGGGGCGGGGGGACAAGAGACCCAGTACTTC.

This CDR3 is CASSYGSGGGGYTF. As DNA, the CDR3 is TGTGCCAGCAGTTATGGGTCAGGGGGTGGGGGCTACACCTTC. The chain employs TRBV6-6 and TRBJ1-2; 7 bases align to TRBD1. The V gene end was trimmed by 3 bases and the J gene end by 8 bases; junction bases not matched to a gene: 9. The length of the CDR3 is 14 residues. CDR1 is MNHNY and CDR2 is SVGAGI in the germline V gene (reference sequence).

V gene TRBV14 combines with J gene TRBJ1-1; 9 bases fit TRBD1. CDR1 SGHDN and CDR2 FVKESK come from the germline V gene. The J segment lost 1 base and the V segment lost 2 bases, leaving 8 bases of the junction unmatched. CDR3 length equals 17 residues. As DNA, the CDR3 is TGTGCCAGCAGCCAACTCCTTCCGGGACAGGGGAACACTGAAGCTTTCTTT. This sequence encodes CASSQLLPGQGNTEAFF. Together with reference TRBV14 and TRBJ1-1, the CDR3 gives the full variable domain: EAGVTQFPSHSVIEKGQTVTLRCDPISGHDNLYWYRRVMGKEIKFLLHFVKESKQDESGMPNNRFLAERTGGTYSTLKVQPAELEDSGVYFCASSQLLPGQGNTEAFFGQGTRLTVV.

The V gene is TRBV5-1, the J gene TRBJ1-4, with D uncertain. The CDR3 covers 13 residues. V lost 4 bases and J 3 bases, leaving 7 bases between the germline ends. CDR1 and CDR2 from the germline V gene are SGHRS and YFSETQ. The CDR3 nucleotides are TGCGCCAGCAGCGTTGCGGCTAATGAAAAACTGTTTTTT. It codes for CASSVAANEKLFF.

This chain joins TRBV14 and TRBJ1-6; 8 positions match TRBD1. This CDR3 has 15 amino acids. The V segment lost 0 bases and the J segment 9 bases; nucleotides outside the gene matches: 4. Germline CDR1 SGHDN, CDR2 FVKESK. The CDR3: CASSQDPGGLSPLHF. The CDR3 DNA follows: TGTGCCAGCAGCCAAGATCCAGGGGGCCTTTCACCCCTCCACTTT.

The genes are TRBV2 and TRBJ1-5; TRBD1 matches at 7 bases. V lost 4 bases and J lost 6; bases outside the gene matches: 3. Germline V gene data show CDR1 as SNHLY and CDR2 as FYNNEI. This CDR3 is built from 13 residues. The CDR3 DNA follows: TGTGCCAGCAGTGTGACAGGGATTCAGCCCCAGCATTTT. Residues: CASSVTGIQPQHF. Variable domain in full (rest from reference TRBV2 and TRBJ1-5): EPEVTQTPSHQVTQMGQEVILRCVPISNHLYFYWYRQILGQKVEFLVSFYNNEISEKSEIFDDQFSVERPDGSNFTLKIRSTKLEDSAMYFCASSVTGIQPQHFGDGTRLSIL.

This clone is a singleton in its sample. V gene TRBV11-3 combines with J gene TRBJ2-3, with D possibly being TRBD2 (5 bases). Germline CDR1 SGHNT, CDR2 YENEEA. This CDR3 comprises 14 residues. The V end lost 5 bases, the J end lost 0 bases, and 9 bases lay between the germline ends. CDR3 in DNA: TGTGCCAGCAGCGAGGGAGCTAGCACAGATACGCAGTATTTT. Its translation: CASSEGASTDTQYF.

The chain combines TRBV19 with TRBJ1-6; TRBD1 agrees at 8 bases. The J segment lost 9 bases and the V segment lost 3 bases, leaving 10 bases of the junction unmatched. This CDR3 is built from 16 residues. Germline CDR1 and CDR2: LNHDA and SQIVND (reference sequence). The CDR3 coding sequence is TGTGCCAGTAGTATTTCGACAGGGGATAACGGTTCACCCCTCCACTTT. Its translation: CASSISTGDNGSPLHF.

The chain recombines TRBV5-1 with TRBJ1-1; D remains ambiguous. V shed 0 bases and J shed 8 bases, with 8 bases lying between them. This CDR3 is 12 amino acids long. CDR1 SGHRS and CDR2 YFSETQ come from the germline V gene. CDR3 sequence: CASSLGGEEAFF. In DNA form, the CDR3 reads TGCGCCAGCAGCTTGGGCGGGGAAGAAGCTTTCTTT.

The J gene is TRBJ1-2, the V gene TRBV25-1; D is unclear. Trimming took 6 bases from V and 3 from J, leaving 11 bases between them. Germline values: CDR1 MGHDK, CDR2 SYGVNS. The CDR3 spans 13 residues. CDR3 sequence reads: CASSVRPHYGYTF. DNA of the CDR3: TGTGCCAGCAGCGTCAGGCCCCACTATGGCTACACCTTC.

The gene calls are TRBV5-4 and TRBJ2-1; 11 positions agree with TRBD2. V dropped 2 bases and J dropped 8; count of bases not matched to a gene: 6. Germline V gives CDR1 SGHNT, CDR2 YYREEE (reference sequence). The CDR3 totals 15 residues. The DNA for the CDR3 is TGTGCCAGCAGCTTCAGACTAGCGGGGTTGGATGAGCAGTTCTTC. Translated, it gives CASSFRLAGLDEQFF.

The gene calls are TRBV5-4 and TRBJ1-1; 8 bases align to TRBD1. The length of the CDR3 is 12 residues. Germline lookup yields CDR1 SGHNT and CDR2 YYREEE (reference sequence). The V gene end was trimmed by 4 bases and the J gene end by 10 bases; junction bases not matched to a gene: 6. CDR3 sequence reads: CASSPTGDRAFF. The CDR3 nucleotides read TGTGCCAGCAGCCCGACAGGGGATCGAGCTTTCTTT.

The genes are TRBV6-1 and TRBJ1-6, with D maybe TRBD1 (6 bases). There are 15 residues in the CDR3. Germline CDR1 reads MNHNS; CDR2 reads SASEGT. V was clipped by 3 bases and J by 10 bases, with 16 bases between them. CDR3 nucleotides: TGTGCCAGCAGTGAGACAGGAGGCGTTGGCTCACCCCTCCACTTT. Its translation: CASSETGGVGSPLHF.

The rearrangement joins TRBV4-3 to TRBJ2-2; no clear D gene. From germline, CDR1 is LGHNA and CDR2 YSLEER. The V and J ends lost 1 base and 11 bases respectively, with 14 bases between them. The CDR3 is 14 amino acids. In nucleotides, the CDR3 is TGCGCCAGCAGCCAAGTCGTACACGAGCGAGAGCTGTTTTTT. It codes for CASSQVVHERELFF.

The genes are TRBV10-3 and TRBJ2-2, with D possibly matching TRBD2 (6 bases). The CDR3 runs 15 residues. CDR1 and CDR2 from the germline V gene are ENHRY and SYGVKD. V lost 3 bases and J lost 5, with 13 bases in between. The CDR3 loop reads CAISEENAGTGELFF. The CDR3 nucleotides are TGTGCCATCAGTGAAGAAAATGCGGGGACCGGGGAGCTGTTTTTT.

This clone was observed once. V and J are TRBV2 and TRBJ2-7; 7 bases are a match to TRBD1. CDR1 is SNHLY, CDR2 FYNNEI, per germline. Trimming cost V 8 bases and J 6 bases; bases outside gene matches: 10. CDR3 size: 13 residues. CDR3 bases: TGTGCCAGCGCTAGGGACAGCTACCGCGAGCAGTACGTC. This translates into CASARDSYREQYV.

The CDR3 DNA follows: TGTGCCAGCAGCGTCAGACTAGCGCATACAAGCTCCTACAATGAGCAGTTCTTC. It translates to CASSVRLAHTSSYNEQFF. The chain joins TRBV9 to TRBJ2-1; 8 bases map to TRBD2. CDR3 length equals 18 residues. V dropped 2 bases and J dropped 0; count of bases not matched to a gene: 10. The V gene's germline CDR1 is SGDLS and CDR2 YYNGEE.

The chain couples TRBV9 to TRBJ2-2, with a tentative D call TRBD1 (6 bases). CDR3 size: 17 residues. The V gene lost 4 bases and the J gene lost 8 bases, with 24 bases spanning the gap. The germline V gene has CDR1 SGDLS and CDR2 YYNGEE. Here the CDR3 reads CASSPRPGTRSVGELFF. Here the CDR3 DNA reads TGTGCCAGCAGCCCCCGTCCCGGGACACGATCTGTGGGGGAGCTGTTTTTT.

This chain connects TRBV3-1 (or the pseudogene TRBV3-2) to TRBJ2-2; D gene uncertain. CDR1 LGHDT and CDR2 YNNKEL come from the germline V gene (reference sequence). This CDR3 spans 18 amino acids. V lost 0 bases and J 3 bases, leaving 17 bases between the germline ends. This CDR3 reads CASSQDWVDPADTGELFF. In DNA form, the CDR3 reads TGTGCCAGCAGCCAAGATTGGGTTGACCCCGCGGACACCGGGGAGCTGTTTTTT.

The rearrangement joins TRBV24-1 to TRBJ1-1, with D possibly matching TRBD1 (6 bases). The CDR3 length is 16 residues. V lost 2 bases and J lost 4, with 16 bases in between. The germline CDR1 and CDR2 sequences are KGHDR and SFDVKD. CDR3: CATSDSRRGLSTEAFF. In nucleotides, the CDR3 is TGTGCCACCAGTGATTCTAGGCGGGGGCTATCCACTGAAGCTTTCTTT.

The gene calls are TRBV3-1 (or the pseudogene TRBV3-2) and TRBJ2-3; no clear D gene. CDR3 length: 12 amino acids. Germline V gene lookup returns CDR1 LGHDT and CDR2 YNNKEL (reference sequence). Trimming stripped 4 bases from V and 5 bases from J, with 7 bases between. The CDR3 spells CASSRLGDTQYF. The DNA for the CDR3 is TGTGCCAGCAGCCGCCTCGGAGATACGCAGTATTTT.

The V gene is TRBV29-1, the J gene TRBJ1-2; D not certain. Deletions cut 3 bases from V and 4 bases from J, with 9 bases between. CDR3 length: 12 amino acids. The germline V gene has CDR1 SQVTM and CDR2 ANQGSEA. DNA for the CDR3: TGCAGCGTTGATTCGGGGATCTATGGCTACACCTTC. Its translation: CSVDSGIYGYTF.

The CDR3 DNA reads as TGCGCCAGCAGCTTCGAACAGGGATCCACTGAAGCTTTCTTT. This translates into CASSFEQGSTEAFF. V gene TRBV5-1 combines with J gene TRBJ1-1; weak D call: TRBD1 (6 bases). V was shortened by 2 bases and J by 4 bases, with 12 bases between the two germline ends. CDR3 size: 14 residues. Looked up from germline, CDR1 is SGHRS and CDR2 is YFSETQ.

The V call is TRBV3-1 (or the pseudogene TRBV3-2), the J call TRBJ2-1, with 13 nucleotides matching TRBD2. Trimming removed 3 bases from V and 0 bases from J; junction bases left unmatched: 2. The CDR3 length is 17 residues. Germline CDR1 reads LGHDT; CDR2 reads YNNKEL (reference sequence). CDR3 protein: CASSHRTSGSSYNEQFF. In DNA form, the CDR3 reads TGTGCCAGCAGCCACAGGACTAGCGGGAGCTCCTACAATGAGCAGTTCTTC.